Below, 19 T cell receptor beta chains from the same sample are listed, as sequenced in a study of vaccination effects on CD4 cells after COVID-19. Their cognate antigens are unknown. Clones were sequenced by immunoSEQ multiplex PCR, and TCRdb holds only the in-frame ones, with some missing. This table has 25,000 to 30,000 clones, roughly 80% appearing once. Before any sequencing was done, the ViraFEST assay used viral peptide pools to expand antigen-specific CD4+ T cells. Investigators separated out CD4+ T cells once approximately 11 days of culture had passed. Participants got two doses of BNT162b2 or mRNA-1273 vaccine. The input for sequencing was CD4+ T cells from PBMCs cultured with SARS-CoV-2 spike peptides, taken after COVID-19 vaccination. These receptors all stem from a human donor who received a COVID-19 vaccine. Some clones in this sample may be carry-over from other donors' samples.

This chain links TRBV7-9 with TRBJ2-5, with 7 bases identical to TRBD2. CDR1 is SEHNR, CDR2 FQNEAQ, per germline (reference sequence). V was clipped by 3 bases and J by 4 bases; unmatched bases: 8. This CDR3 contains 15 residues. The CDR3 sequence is CASSLVRGDRETQYF. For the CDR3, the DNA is TGTGCCAGCAGCTTGGTCCGGGGGGACCGAGAGACCCAGTACTTC. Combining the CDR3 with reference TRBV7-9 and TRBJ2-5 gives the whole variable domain DTGVSQNPRHKITKRGQNVTFRCDPISEHNRLYWYRQTLGQGPEFLTYFQNEAQLEKSRLLSDRFSAERPKGSFSTLEIQRTEQGDSAMYLCASSLVRGDRETQYFGPGTRLLVL.

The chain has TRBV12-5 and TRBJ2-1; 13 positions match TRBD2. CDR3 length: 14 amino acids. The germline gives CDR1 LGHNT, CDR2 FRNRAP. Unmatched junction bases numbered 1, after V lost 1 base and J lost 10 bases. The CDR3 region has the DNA TGTGCTAGTGGTTTGGGGACTAGCGGGGGAGAGCAGTTCTTC. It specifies CASGLGTSGGEQFF.

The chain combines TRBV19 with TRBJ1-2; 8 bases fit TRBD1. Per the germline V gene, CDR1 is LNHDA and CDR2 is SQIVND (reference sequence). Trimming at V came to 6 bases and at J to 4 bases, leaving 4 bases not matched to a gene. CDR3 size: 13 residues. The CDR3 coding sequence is TGTGCCAGTAGACAGACAGGGGCCTATGGCTACACCTTC. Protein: CASRQTGAYGYTF.

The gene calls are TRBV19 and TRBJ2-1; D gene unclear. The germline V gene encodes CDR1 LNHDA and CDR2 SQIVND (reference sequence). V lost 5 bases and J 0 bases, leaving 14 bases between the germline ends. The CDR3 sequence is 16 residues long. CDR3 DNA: TGTGCCAGTAGTGAAGGCAGGATTAGCTCCTACAATGAGCAGTTCTTC. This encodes CASSEGRISSYNEQFF.

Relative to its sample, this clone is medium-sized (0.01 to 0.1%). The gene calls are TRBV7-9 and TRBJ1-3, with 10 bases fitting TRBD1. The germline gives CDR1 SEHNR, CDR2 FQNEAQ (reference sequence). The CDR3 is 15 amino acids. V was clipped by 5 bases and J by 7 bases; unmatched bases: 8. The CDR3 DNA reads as TGTGCCAGCAGCCAAGGGACAGGGGATCGGAACACCATATATTTT. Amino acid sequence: CASSQGTGDRNTIYF.

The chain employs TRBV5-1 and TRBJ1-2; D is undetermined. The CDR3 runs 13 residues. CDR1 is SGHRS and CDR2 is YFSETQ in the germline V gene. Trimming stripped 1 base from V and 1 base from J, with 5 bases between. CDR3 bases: TGCGCCAGCAGCTTGTCAGATAACTATGGCTACACCTTC. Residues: CASSLSDNYGYTF.

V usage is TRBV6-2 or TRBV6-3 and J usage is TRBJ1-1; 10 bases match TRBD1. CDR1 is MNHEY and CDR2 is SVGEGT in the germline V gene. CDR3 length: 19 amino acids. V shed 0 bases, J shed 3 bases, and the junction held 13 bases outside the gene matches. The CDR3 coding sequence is TGTGCCAGCAGTTACTCAATGGACAGGGGGGTCTTGTTTGACACTGAAGCTTTCTTT. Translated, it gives CASSYSMDRGVLFDTEAFF.

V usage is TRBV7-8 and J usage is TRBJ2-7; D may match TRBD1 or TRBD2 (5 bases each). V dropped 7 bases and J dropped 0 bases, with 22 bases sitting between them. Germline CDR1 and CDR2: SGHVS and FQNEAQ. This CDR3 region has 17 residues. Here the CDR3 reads CASTRLGTSFISYEQYV. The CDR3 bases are TGTGCCAGCACCAGACTCGGGACCTCCTTCATCTCCTACGAGCAGTACGTC.

CDR3 in amino acids: CASRRQGETQYF. The CDR3 DNA follows: TGTGCCAGCAGGAGACAGGGGGAGACCCAGTACTTC. This rearrangement joins TRBV2 to TRBJ2-5, with TRBD1 matching 8 bases. The ends lost 6 bases at V and 5 bases at J; junction bases unmatched: 2. Germline-derived CDR1 and CDR2 are SNHLY and FYNNEI. The CDR3 covers 12 residues.

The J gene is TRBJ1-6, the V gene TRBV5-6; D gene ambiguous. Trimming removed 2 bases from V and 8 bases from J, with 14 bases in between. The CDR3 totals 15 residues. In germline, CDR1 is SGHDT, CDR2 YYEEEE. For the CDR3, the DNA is TGTGCCAGCAGCTTTTGGGCCCGGAGTTATTCACCCCTCCACTTT. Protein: CASSFWARSYSPLHF.

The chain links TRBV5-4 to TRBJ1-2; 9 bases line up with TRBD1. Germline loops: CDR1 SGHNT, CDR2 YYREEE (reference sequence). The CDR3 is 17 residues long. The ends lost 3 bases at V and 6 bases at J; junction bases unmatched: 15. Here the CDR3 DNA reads TGTGCCAGCAGCTCCGGGGGGGACAGGGATGGTTCGGATGGCTACACCTTC. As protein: CASSSGGDRDGSDGYTF.

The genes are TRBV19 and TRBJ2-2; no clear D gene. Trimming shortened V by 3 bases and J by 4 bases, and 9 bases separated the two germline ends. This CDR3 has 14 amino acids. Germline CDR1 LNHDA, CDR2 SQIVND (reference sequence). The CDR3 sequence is CASSINSITGELFF. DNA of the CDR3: TGTGCCAGTAGTATTAACTCCATCACCGGGGAGCTGTTTTTT.

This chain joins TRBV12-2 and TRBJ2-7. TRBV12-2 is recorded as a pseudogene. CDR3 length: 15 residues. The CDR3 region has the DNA TGTGCAAGTCGCTTGGGCAGAGAAAGGGACTACGAGCAGTACGTC. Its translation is CASRLGRERDYEQYV.

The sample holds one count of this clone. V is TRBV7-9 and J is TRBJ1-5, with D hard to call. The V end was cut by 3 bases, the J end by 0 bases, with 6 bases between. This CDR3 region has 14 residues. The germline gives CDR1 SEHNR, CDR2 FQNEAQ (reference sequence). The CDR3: CASSFLNSNQPQHF. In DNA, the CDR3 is TGTGCCAGCAGCTTTTTAAATAGCAATCAGCCCCAGCATTTT. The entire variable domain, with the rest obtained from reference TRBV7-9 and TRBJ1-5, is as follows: DTGVSQNPRHKITKRGQNVTFRCDPISEHNRLYWYRQTLGQGPEFLTYFQNEAQLEKSRLLSDRFSAERPKGSFSTLEIQRTEQGDSAMYLCASSFLNSNQPQHFGDGTRLSIL.

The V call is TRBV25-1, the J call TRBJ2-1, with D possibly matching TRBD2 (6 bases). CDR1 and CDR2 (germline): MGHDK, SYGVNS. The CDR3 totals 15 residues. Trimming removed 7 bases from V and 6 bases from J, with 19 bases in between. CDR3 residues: CASISSREVGNEQFF. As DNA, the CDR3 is TGTGCCAGCATTTCCTCCAGGGAGGTTGGCAATGAGCAGTTCTTC.

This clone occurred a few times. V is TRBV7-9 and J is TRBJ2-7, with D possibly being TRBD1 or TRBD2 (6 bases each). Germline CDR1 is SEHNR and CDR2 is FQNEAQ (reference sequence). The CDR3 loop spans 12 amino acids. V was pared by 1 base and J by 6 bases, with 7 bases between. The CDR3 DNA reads TGTGCCAGCAGCTTAGAGGGGGGCGAGCAGTACGTC. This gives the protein CASSLEGGEQYV.

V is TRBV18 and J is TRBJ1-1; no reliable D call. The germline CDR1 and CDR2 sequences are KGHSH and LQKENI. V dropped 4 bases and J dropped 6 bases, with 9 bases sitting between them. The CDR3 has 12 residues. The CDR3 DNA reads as TGTGCCAGCTCACACCCTCCGGCTGAAGCTTTCTTT. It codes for CASSHPPAEAFF. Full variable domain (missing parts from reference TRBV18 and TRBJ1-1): NAGVMQNPRHLVRRRGQEARLRCSPMKGHSHVYWYRQLPEEGLKFMVYLQKENIIDESGMPKERFSAEFPKEGPSILRIQQVVRGDSAAYFCASSHPPAEAFFGQGTRLTVV.

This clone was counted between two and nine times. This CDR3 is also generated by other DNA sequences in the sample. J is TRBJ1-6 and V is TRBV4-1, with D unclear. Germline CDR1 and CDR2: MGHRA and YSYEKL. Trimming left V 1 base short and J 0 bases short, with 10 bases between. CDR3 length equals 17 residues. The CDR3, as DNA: TGCGCCAGCAGCCAAGCCCGGGCGAGCTCCTATAATTCACCCCTCCACTTT. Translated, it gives CASSQARASSYNSPLHF.

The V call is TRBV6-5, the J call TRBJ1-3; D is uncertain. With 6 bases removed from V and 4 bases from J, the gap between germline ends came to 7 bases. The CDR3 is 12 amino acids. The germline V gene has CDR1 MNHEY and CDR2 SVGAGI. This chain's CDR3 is CASRVPGNTIYF. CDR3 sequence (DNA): TGTGCCAGCAGAGTCCCCGGAAACACCATATATTTT.